A selection of T cell receptor beta chains follows, all from one sample in a study of type 1 regulatory T cells. These receptors have no known antigen. A single record per CDR3 protein comes from TCRdb applying MiXCR to the reads. Among about 67,000 distinct CDR3 sequences listed, 49% were seen once. Sequencing was carried out using cultured non-Tr1 T cells, either the whole culture or a sorted T cell fraction (not recorded which). The receptors were sampled from a human donor in good health. Both conserved end residues are part of each CDR3. A D gene is named only where the DNA matches it firmly. Clone size, where shown, is once, few, many, or a class for clones that have expanded.

>TRBJ2-2|-|once|TRBV27
TGTGCCAGCAGCCGTGGACCCGACACCGGGGAGCTGTTTTTT
CASSRGPDTGELFF
>TRBJ2-7|TRBD1|few|TRBV12-3/TRBV12-4
TGTGCCAGCATTGGACAGGGAGGCTACGAGCAGTACTTC
CASIGQGGYEQYF
>TRBJ2-1|TRBD1|few|TRBV24-1
TGTGCCACCAGTGATCCCGACAGGGATGGAAATGAGCAGTTCTTC
CATSDPDRDGNEQFF
>TRBJ2-5|-|-|TRBV2
TGTGCCAGCAGTGAAGGGGCCCACTCGGAGGAGACCCAGTACTTC
CASSEGAHSEETQYF
>TRBJ2-1|-|-|TRBV19
TGTGCCGGCTCATCCTACAATGAGCAGTTCTTC
CAGSSYNEQFF
>TRBJ2-1|-|-|TRBV12-3/TRBV12-4
TGTGCCAGCTCCAGGCAGCTAAACAACAATGAGCAGTTCTTC
CASSRQLNNNEQFF
>TRBJ1-2|TRBD1|-|TRBV5-1
TGCGCCAGCAGCTTGGACGGGACAGGGGTGAGCTACACCTTC
CASSLDGTGVSYTF
>TRBJ1-2|-|few|TRBV7-9
TGTGCCAGCAGCTTAGCGACCGCGGGCTACACCTTC
CASSLATAGYTF
>TRBJ2-1|-|-|TRBV2
TGTGCCAGCAGAATGACCTACAATGAGCAGTTCTTC
CASRMTYNEQFF
>TRBJ2-5|TRBD2|-|TRBV4-1
TGCGCCAGCAGCCGCGTGGGGGGCGCGGGGGGGCGGCGGGAGACCCAGTACTTC
CASSRVGGAGGRRETQYF
>TRBJ2-1|-|-|TRBV12-3/TRBV12-4
TGTGCCAGCAGTTTCGAGATCAATGAGCAGTTCTTC
CASSFEINEQFF
>TRBJ2-3|-|-|TRBV27
TGTGCCAGCAGTTTACGGGGATTCCTTTTCACAGATACGCAGTATTTT
CASSLRGFLFTDTQYF
>TRBJ2-7|TRBD1|many|TRBV20-1
TGCAGTGTAAACAGGGGGTCCTACGAGCAGTACTTC
CSVNRGSYEQYF
>TRBJ2-1|-|-|TRBV3-2
TGTGCCAGCAGCCAAGATCGGATGGGGGTACTAGCGGGGGTAGACAATGAGCAGTTCTTC
CASSQDRMGVLAGVDNEQFF
>TRBJ2-1|TRBD2|-|TRBV9
TGTGCCAGCAGCGCCCGGGGGGATGCCAGCTCCTACAATGAGCAGTTCTTC
CASSARGDASSYNEQFF
>TRBJ2-7|TRBD2|-|TRBV7-2
TGTGCCAGCAGCCTCAACCCTAGCGGGGCCCTCTCCTACGAGCAGTACTTC
CASSLNPSGALSYEQYF
>TRBJ2-1|TRBD2|-|TRBV7-2
TGTGCCAGCAGCCGTTCGGCGGGGGGGCCCTATGAGCAGTTCTTC
CASSRSAGGPYEQFF
>TRBJ1-1|TRBD1|-|TRBV7-2
TGTGCCAACAGACAGGGGGGGGCCACTGAAGCTTTCTTT
CANRQGGATEAFF
>TRBJ1-4|-|few|TRBV2
TGTGCCAGCAAGGGGACCCTAACTAATGAAAAACTGTTTTTT
CASKGTLTNEKLFF
>TRBJ2-7|TRBD2|-|TRBV12-3/TRBV12-4
TGTGCCAGCAGTCCGACTAGCGCTTTCAGCGAGCAGTACTTC
CASSPTSAFSEQYF
>TRBJ1-5|-|-|TRBV6-2/TRBV6-3
TGTGCCAGCAGTTACGGGAGAGGGGTCTCAAATAGCAATCAGCCCCAGCATTTT
CASSYGRGVSNSNQPQHF
>TRBJ1-4|-|-|TRBV7-9
TGTGCCAGCAGCCGTACCCCGACATATGGTAATGAAAAACTGTTTTTT
CASSRTPTYGNEKLFF
>TRBJ2-5|TRBD1|-|TRBV5-1
TGCGCCAGCAGCCCGAGGACAGGGGAAGGGACCCAGTACTTC
CASSPRTGEGTQYF
>TRBJ2-3|-|-|TRBV20-1
TGCAGTGCTAGTAAACAGGGCATAAGCACAGATACGCAGTATTTT
CSASKQGISTDTQYF
>TRBJ1-5|TRBD1|-|TRBV6-2/TRBV6-3
TGTGCCAGCAGCTACGGACAGGGCCGTTATCAGCCCCAGCATTTT
CASSYGQGRYQPQHF
>TRBJ2-2|-|-|TRBV15
TGTGCCACCAGAACCGGGACGTTGAACACCGGGGAGCTGTTTTTT
CATRTGTLNTGELFF
>TRBJ2-1|TRBD2|-|TRBV6-2/TRBV6-3
TGTGCCAGCGCAACCGGGACTACTTACAATGAGCAGTTCTTC
CASATGTTYNEQFF
>TRBJ2-1|TRBD2|-|TRBV7-2
TGTGCCAGCAGACCCGGGGGGGGGTCGAGCTCCTACAATGAGCAGTTCTTC
CASRPGGGSSSYNEQFF
>TRBJ2-3|-|-|TRBV2
TGTGCCAGCAGTGACTCGTCGGGTACGCAGTATTTT
CASSDSSGTQYF
>TRBJ1-6|-|few|TRBV5-1
TGCGCCAGCACCCCGGGGCGGGGAAATTCACCCCTCCACTTT
CASTPGRGNSPLHF
>TRBJ2-5|TRBD2|-|TRBV7-2
TGTGCCAGCAGCCCGAGAGGACTAGAGTTGACCCAGTACTTC
CASSPRGLELTQYF
>TRBJ2-2|-|-|TRBV7-3
TGTGCCAGCAGCCCTCCTAGTAGTTCGGGCACCGGGGAGCTGTTTTTT
CASSPPSSSGTGELFF
>TRBJ2-7|-|-|TRBV30
TGTGCCTGGGAAAGGGGGGGAGTGTTCGAGCAGTACTTC
CAWERGGVFEQYF
>TRBJ1-6|-|-|TRBV6-9
TGTGCCAGCAGTTATAAGCCACAGTTGCAGGGATCCTATAATTCACCCCTCCACTTT
CASSYKPQLQGSYNSPLHF
>TRBJ1-1|-|-|TRBV28
TGTGCCAGCAGTTCGGACAGGAACACTGAAGCTTTCTTT
CASSSDRNTEAFF
>TRBJ1-2|-|-|TRBV5-6
TGTGCCAGCAGCTTAGAAAAGGGGGTTCATGGCTACACCTTC
CASSLEKGVHGYTF
>TRBJ2-1|-|-|TRBV5-1
TGCGCCAGCAGCTTGGACATTAGGGATGAGCAGTTCTTC
CASSLDIRDEQFF
>TRBJ2-4|-|-|TRBV20-1
TGCAGTGCTAGACCCTGGACAGCCATTGACATTCAGTACTTC
CSARPWTAIDIQYF
>TRBJ2-3|-|-|TRBV7-9
TGTGCCAGCAGCTACTCCCTAAGCACAGATACGCAGTATTTT
CASSYSLSTDTQYF
>TRBJ1-1|TRBD1|-|TRBV10-3
TGTGCCATCAGTGAGCCAGGGACAGCGAACACTGAAGTTTTCTTT
CAISEPGTANTEVFF
>TRBJ2-6|-|once|TRBV5-4
TGTGCCAGCTCCCGGACCGAGAGCTCTGGGGCCAACGTCCTGACTTTC
CASSRTESSGANVLTF
>TRBJ2-7|-|-|TRBV28
TGTGCCAGCAGTCCTCGGGTTGGGTCCTACGAGCAGTACTTC
CASSPRVGSYEQYF
>TRBJ1-2|-|-|TRBV29-1
TGCAGCGCGCACCGGGGGGTCGGACTCGGCTACACCTTC
CSAHRGVGLGYTF
>TRBJ1-3|-|few|TRBV20-1
TGCAGTGCTAGTGAACTCAGGGGTCTTGGAAACACCATATATTTT
CSASELRGLGNTIYF
>TRBJ2-5|-|-|TRBV7-9
TGTGCCAGCAGGTCCACACTAGCTTCTCAGACCCAGTACTTC
CASRSTLASQTQYF
>TRBJ1-5|-|-|TRBV19
TGTGCCAGTAGTGGCATGGGGGGGAGTCAGCCCCAGCATTTT
CASSGMGGSQPQHF
>TRBJ1-1|-|-|TRBV20-1
TGCAGTGCTAAACAGAGTTACACTGAAGCTTTCTTT
CSAKQSYTEAFF
>TRBJ1-1|TRBD1|-|TRBV5-1
TGCGCCAGCAGCTTGGGACAGGGAGGTGGTGAAGCTTTCTTT
CASSLGQGGGEAFF
>TRBJ1-1|-|-|TRBV27
TGTGCCAGCAGTTTATATCTGGATGCTCCTGAAGCTTTCTTT
CASSLYLDAPEAFF
>TRBJ2-3|-|-|TRBV10-3
TGTGCCAGCAGAATGGGAGGAGATACGCAGTATTTT
CASRMGGDTQYF
>TRBJ2-2|TRBD2|-|TRBV27
TGTGCCAGCAGTTTGACGATCGGCGGGGGGCGGGTCGGGGAGCTGTTTTTT
CASSLTIGGGRVGELFF
>TRBJ2-3|TRBD1|-|TRBV5-1
TGCGCCAGCAGCAGAGCAGGGGACAGGGATTCGGATACGCAGTATTTT
CASSRAGDRDSDTQYF
>TRBJ2-3|TRBD2|few|TRBV18
TGTGCCAGCTCTAGGACTAGCGGGGGAACAGATACGCAGTATTTT
CASSRTSGGTDTQYF
>TRBJ2-7|-|once|TRBV9
TGTGCCAGCAGCGTAGGCCCACAACGGGGCGAGCAGTACTTC
CASSVGPQRGEQYF
>TRBJ1-4|-|-|TRBV11-2
TGTGCCAGCAGCTTAGATCCTGGAATAAGCCAACTGTTTTTT
CASSLDPGISQLFF
>TRBJ2-7|TRBD1|-|TRBV12-3/TRBV12-4
TGTGCCAGCAGATCTTCCGGGACAGGGGTGTACGAGCAGTACTTC
CASRSSGTGVYEQYF
>TRBJ1-3|-|-|TRBV11-2
TGTGCCAGCAGCTTACGGGGTTTTGGGGGCACCATATATTTT
CASSLRGFGGTIYF
>TRBJ2-3|-|-|TRBV20-1
TGCAGTGCTACCAAACAGGGAGTTAGAAGCACAGATACGCAGTATTTT
CSATKQGVRSTDTQYF
>TRBJ2-1|-|-|TRBV20-1
TGCAGTGCTAGGGGGGGGCCGGGTGAGCAGTTCTTC
CSARGGPGEQFF